These 21 T cell receptor beta chains came from one sample sequenced in a study of blood T cell repertoires in COVID-19. Measured with immunoSEQ multiplex PCR; TCRdb has only the in-frame clones, and not every one. Among under 30,000 clones listed, 70% to 90% were seen once. Sequenced sample: peripheral blood. The origin of the receptors is a human donor in a cohort sampled during active COVID-19.

CDR3 bases: TGTGCCAGCAGCCCGGGACAGGGAAGCTCAACGAAAGCTTTCTTT. Amino acids: CASSPGQGSSTKAFF. This rearrangement joins TRBV27 to TRBJ1-1, with TRBD1 matching over 9 bases. The CDR3 is 15 residues long. J was trimmed by 9 bases and V by 6 bases; bases with no gene match: 14. In germline, CDR1 is MNHEY, CDR2 SMNVEV (reference sequence).

The chain carries TRBV30 and TRBJ2-5, with 7 bases aligning to TRBD2. This CDR3 has 15 amino acids. After removal of 0 bases from V and 4 bases from J, the junction contained 8 bases not matched to a gene. Germline CDR1 reads GTSNPN; CDR2 reads SVGIG (reference sequence). CDR3 nucleotide sequence: TGTGCCTGGAGTGTACTGGAGCGGGAAGGAGAGACCCAGTACTTC. Encoded protein: CAWSVLEREGETQYF.

This clone was detected only a few times. This sequence joins TRBV10-3 and TRBJ2-3; TRBD2 agrees at 7 bases. Germline V CDR1 and CDR2: ENHRY, SYGVKD. The CDR3 has 15 amino acids. Unmatched junction bases numbered 6, after V lost 6 bases and J lost 0 bases. The CDR3 nucleotides are TGTGCCATCAGCTCTAGCGGCACTAGCACAGATACGCAGTATTTT. This codes for CAISSSGTSTDTQYF.

This chain connects TRBV4-2 to TRBJ2-2; 11 bases are shared with TRBD2. V shed 2 bases and J 6 bases; nucleotides not matched to a gene: 2. Germline CDR1 is LGHNA and CDR2 is YNFKEQ. This CDR3 contains 15 residues. CDR3 amino acids: CASSQRLAGSGELFF. The CDR3 DNA reads as TGTGCCAGCAGCCAAAGACTAGCGGGATCCGGGGAGCTGTTTTTT.

CDR3 nucleotides: TGTGCCACCAGTGACCGGGACAGGGGAGATACGCAGTATTTT. It encodes CATSDRDRGDTQYF. The chain recombines TRBV24-1 with TRBJ2-3, with 10 bases that match TRBD1. Germline V lookup: CDR1 KGHDR, CDR2 SFDVKD. V lost 4 bases, J lost 5 bases, and 2 bases stayed unmatched. The CDR3 contains 14 residues.

The chain combines TRBV10-2 with TRBJ2-3; TRBD2 agrees at 7 bases. Trimming at V came to 7 bases and at J to 2 bases, leaving 3 bases not matched to a gene. Germline assignment: CDR1 WSHSY and CDR2 SAAADI. The CDR3 spans 13 residues. CDR3 in DNA: TGCGCCAGCACCAGCGGGACCACAGATACGCAGTATTTT. It translates to CASTSGTTDTQYF.

J is TRBJ1-2 and V is TRBV2, with 9 bases aligning to TRBD1. Germline-derived CDR1 and CDR2 are SNHLY and FYNNEI. J lost 2 bases, V lost 6 bases, and 7 bases had no gene match. The length of the CDR3 is 15 residues. Here the CDR3 reads CASREQGARNYGYTF. For the CDR3, the DNA is TGTGCCAGCAGGGAACAGGGGGCACGGAACTATGGCTACACCTTC.

This rearrangement joins TRBV6-5 to TRBJ1-5, with 9 bases fitting TRBD1. The CDR3 loop spans 15 amino acids. CDR1 and CDR2 from the germline V gene are MNHEY and SVGAGI. V lost 6 bases, J lost 1 base, and 4 bases stayed unmatched. CDR3 amino acids: CASRAGTGSNQPQHF. The DNA of the CDR3 is TGTGCCAGCAGGGCCGGGACAGGGAGCAATCAGCCCCAGCATTTT.

This rearrangement joins TRBV12-3 or TRBV12-4 to TRBJ1-1; D is ambiguous. The V end was cut by 3 bases, the J end by 2 bases, with 4 bases between. The CDR3 totals 12 residues. CDR3 sequence reads: CASSLANTEAFF. CDR3 sequence (DNA): TGTGCCAGCAGTTTGGCAAACACTGAAGCTTTCTTT.

This clone has a handful of counts. The chain has TRBV19 and TRBJ1-6; TRBD1 aligns across 12 bases. The CDR3 extends over 16 amino acids. The germline CDR1 and CDR2 sequences are LNHDA and SQIVND (reference sequence). V dropped 5 bases and J dropped 10; count of bases not matched to a gene: 9. CDR3 coding DNA: TGTGCCAGTAGTCAAGGGACAGGGGGCGCAGGATCACCCCTCCACTTT. This encodes CASSQGTGGAGSPLHF.

The chain's CDR3 is CASSLTPGQGDSPLHF. In nucleotides, the CDR3 is TGTGCCAGCAGCCTCACTCCAGGACAGGGAGATTCACCCCTCCACTTT. This chain links TRBV28 with TRBJ1-6; TRBD1 agrees at 8 bases. V was pared by 6 bases and J by 8 bases, with 12 bases of the junction left unmatched. Per the germline V gene, CDR1 is MDHEN and CDR2 is SYDVKM. The CDR3 runs to 16 residues.

This chain joins TRBV3-1 (or the pseudogene TRBV3-2) and TRBJ1-2; TRBD1 aligns across 7 bases. The CDR3 is 12 amino acids. Germline V lookup: CDR1 LGHDT, CDR2 YNNKEL (reference sequence). V was pared by 4 bases and J by 7 bases, with 3 bases of the junction left unmatched. CDR3 DNA sequence: TGTGCCAGCAGCCGACAGGGCAGTGGCTACACCTTC. It yields the protein CASSRQGSGYTF.

J is TRBJ2-2 and V is TRBV7-9, with D possibly being TRBD1 (6 bases). Germline assignment: CDR1 SEHNR and CDR2 FQNEAQ (reference sequence). The CDR3 totals 18 residues. The germline V and J ends were trimmed by 1 base and 0 bases, with 15 bases remaining between them. The CDR3: CASSLGAQGLPNTGELFF. The CDR3 DNA sequence: TGTGCCAGCAGCTTAGGTGCACAGGGCTTACCGAACACCGGGGAGCTGTTTTTT.

This sequence joins TRBV12-3 or TRBV12-4 and TRBJ1-2; D ambiguous. CDR3 length: 13 residues. Between the trimmed V and J ends, which lost 4 bases and 8 bases, there was a span of 14 bases. The CDR3 here is CASSYAPGRGYTF. Here the CDR3 DNA reads TGTGCCAGCAGTTACGCCCCGGGTAGGGGCTACACCTTC.

CDR3 nucleotides: TGTGCCAGCAGCTTAGATTTGGGACAAGCTAACTATGGCTACACCTTC. Its protein product is CASSLDLGQANYGYTF. V gene TRBV11-2 combines with J gene TRBJ1-2; possibly TRBD1 for D (6 bases). The germline V and J ends were trimmed by 0 bases and 0 bases, with 11 bases remaining between them. The CDR3 is 16 residues long. CDR1 and CDR2 from the germline V gene are SGHAT and FQNNGV. The full variable domain, in which reference TRBV11-2 and TRBJ1-2 provide the parts outside the CDR3, is EAGVAQSPRYKIIEKRQSVAFWCNPISGHATLYWYQQILGQGPKLLIQFQNNGVVDDSQLPKDRFSAERLKGVDSTLKIQPAKLEDSAVYLCASSLDLGQANYGYTFGSGTRLTVV.

J is TRBJ1-2 and V is TRBV18; 9 nucleotides line up with TRBD1. J lost 4 bases, V lost 4 bases, and 13 bases had no gene match. The CDR3 consists of 17 residues. The V gene's germline CDR1 is KGHSH and CDR2 LQKENI. The CDR3 here is CASSLDTGGVRGYGYTF. The CDR3 DNA reads TGTGCCAGCTCACTCGATACAGGGGGCGTTCGGGGCTATGGCTACACCTTC.

DNA of the CDR3: TGTGCCAGCAGCTTAGGTGTTATAGGGACAGGGGGTGAAAAACTGTTTTTT. Translation gives CASSLGVIGTGGEKLFF. The chain recombines TRBV7-6 with TRBJ1-4; 11 nucleotides align to TRBD1. Germline values: CDR1 SGHVS, CDR2 FNYEAQ. CDR3 length equals 17 residues. The V gene end was trimmed by 1 base and the J gene end by 7 bases; junction bases not matched to a gene: 8.

This chain uses TRBV30 with TRBJ2-1; 7 positions match TRBD2. CDR1 is GTSNPN and CDR2 is SVGIG in the germline V gene (reference sequence). This CDR3 is 14 amino acids long. Trimming at V came to 3 bases and at J to 7 bases, leaving 9 bases not matched to a gene. CDR3 coding DNA: TGTGCCTGGAGACACCAGATAGCGGGTAATGAGCAGTTCTTC. Protein: CAWRHQIAGNEQFF.

The V gene is TRBV10-1, the J gene TRBJ1-6, with 7 bases lining up with TRBD1. Germline V gives CDR1 WNHNN, CDR2 SYGVQD (reference sequence). The CDR3 extends over 14 amino acids. J was trimmed by 7 bases and V by 4 bases; bases with no gene match: 4. The CDR3 DNA sequence: TGCGCCAGCAGTGGGACAGGCGACAATTCACCCCTCCACTTT. This codes for CASSGTGDNSPLHF.

V usage is TRBV2 and J usage is TRBJ2-2; D gene ambiguous. The germline V and J ends were trimmed by 7 bases and 4 bases, with 16 bases remaining between them. The CDR3 covers 15 residues. Per the germline V gene, CDR1 is SNHLY and CDR2 is FYNNEI. The CDR3 nucleotides read TGTGCCAGCAAATCTTCGGGTCTGGGCACCGGGGAGCTGTTTTTT. Translated: CASKSSGLGTGELFF.

About this clone itself: Other DNA variants within this sample encode the same CDR3. The CDR3 region is CAISGGAASYNEQFF. The CDR3 DNA reads as TGTGCCATCTCCGGAGGAGCGGCCTCCTACAATGAGCAGTTCTTC. This sequence joins TRBV10-3 and TRBJ2-1; D might be TRBD2 (5 bases). Germline values: CDR1 ENHRY, CDR2 SYGVKD. The CDR3 loop spans 15 amino acids. With 8 bases removed from V and 0 bases from J, the gap between germline ends came to 14 bases.